One sample yielded the 26 T cell receptor beta chains listed below, sequenced in a study of blood T cell repertoires in COVID-19. Measured with immunoSEQ multiplex PCR; TCRdb has only the in-frame clones, and not every one. The sample has about 180,000 clones, 75% to 80% seen once. Sequenced sample: peripheral blood. These receptors originate from a woman aged 70 to 79 with acute or convalescent COVID-19.

The CDR3 DNA is TGTGCCAGCAGCCACAGGTCCTACGAGCAGTACTTC. As protein: CASSHRSYEQYF. This sequence joins TRBV7-2 and TRBJ2-7, with D maybe TRBD1 (5 bases). The CDR3 contains 12 residues. Per germline, CDR1 SGHTA and CDR2 FQGNSA. Trimming took off 5 bases at V and 1 base at J, with 6 bases between the two ends.

This clone has only one observation. This chain joins TRBV7-8 and TRBJ2-2; tentative D call: TRBD2 (6 bases). V lost 1 base, J lost 2 bases, and 11 bases lay in between. Germline CDR1 SGHVS, CDR2 FQNEAQ. CDR3 length: 16 amino acids. Here the CDR3 reads CASSLDWTKNTGELFF. The DNA of the CDR3 is TGTGCCAGCAGCTTAGATTGGACTAAAAACACCGGGGAGCTGTTTTTT. The entire variable domain, with the rest obtained from reference TRBV7-8 and TRBJ2-2, is as follows: GAGVSQSPRYKVAKRGQDVALRCDPISGHVSLFWYQQALGQGPEFLTYFQNEAQLDKSGLPSDRFFAERPEGSVSTLKIQRTQQEDSAVYLCASSLDWTKNTGELFFGEGSRLTVL.

V usage is TRBV19 and J usage is TRBJ2-5; no clear D gene. Germline CDR1 reads LNHDA; CDR2 reads SQIVND (reference sequence). The CDR3 is 12 amino acids. The V end lost 5 bases, the J end lost 5 bases, and 9 bases lay between the germline ends. CDR3 coding DNA: TGTGCCAGTAGTGCCGAACAGGAGACCCAGTACTTC. Translating gives CASSAEQETQYF.

This clone was seen a handful of times. The rearrangement links TRBV7-2 to TRBJ2-1; tentatively, D is TRBD2 (5 bases). Germline CDR1 and CDR2: SGHTA and FQGNSA. The CDR3 contains 16 residues. Trimming took off 2 bases at V and 7 bases at J, with 18 bases between the two ends. CDR3 amino acids: CASSLRRTALGNEQFF. The CDR3 nucleotides are TGTGCCAGCAGCTTAAGGAGGACCGCCCTAGGGAATGAGCAGTTCTTC.

The chain uses TRBV19 and TRBJ1-5; 8 nucleotides align to TRBD1. The CDR3 runs 14 residues. Germline CDR1 and CDR2: LNHDA and SQIVND (reference sequence). V lost 4 bases to trimming and J lost 4 bases; unmatched junction nucleotides: 3. Here the CDR3 reads CASSTGGWNQPQHF. The CDR3 DNA reads as TGTGCCAGTAGTACAGGGGGCTGGAATCAGCCCCAGCATTTT.

The rearrangement links TRBV11-2 to TRBJ2-3; 7 positions agree with TRBD1. Unmatched junction bases numbered 12, after V lost 4 bases and J lost 2 bases. CDR1 is SGHAT, CDR2 FQNNGV, per germline. This CDR3 region has 17 residues. The CDR3 is CASSSTPTGSLTDTQYF. The CDR3 DNA reads TGTGCCAGCAGCTCCACCCCGACAGGGTCCCTCACAGATACGCAGTATTTT. The entire variable domain, with the rest obtained from reference TRBV11-2 and TRBJ2-3, is as follows: EAGVAQSPRYKIIEKRQSVAFWCNPISGHATLYWYQQILGQGPKLLIQFQNNGVVDDSQLPKDRFSAERLKGVDSTLKIQPAKLEDSAVYLCASSSTPTGSLTDTQYFGPGTRLTVL.

This rearrangement joins TRBV5-4 to TRBJ1-1, with D perhaps matching TRBD1 (5 bases). The CDR3 runs to 11 residues. V was shortened by 10 bases and J by 11 bases, with 18 bases between the two germline ends. The germline CDR1 and CDR2 sequences are SGHNT and YYREEE (reference sequence). CDR3 coding DNA: TGTGCCGCAGGGACTTTCGATCGTGCTTTCTTT. Encoded protein: CAAGTFDRAFF.

The V and J genes are TRBV11-2 and TRBJ2-5; 7 bases match TRBD1. Unmatched junction bases numbered 13, after V lost 6 bases and J lost 0 bases. Germline V gives CDR1 SGHAT, CDR2 FQNNGV. The CDR3 contains 17 residues. The CDR3 DNA reads as TGTGCCAGCAGTAGAGGGCAGATAACAGGGGACCAAGAGACCCAGTACTTC. The encoded protein is CASSRGQITGDQETQYF.

V gene TRBV19 combines with J gene TRBJ1-5; D ambiguous. Germline CDR1 and CDR2: LNHDA and SQIVND (reference sequence). This CDR3 comprises 15 residues. V lost 3 bases and J lost 3, with 12 bases in between. CDR3 DNA: TGTGCCAGTAGTATGGGTCGGCGGAACAATCAGCCCCAGCATTTT. Protein: CASSMGRRNNQPQHF.

J is TRBJ2-5 and V is TRBV7-8, with D possibly being TRBD2 (7 bases). Germline V gives CDR1 SGHVS, CDR2 FQNEAQ. V lost 11 bases and J 3 bases, leaving 16 bases between the germline ends. The CDR3 totals 13 residues. CDR3 nucleotide sequence: TGTGCCTCGAGGGGGGAGGGGGAAGAGACCCAGTACTTC. Protein product: CASRGEGEETQYF.

This clone showed up just once. The chain couples TRBV4-1 to TRBJ2-3, with TRBD1 identical over 8 bases. This CDR3 has 14 residues. The V segment lost 6 bases and the J segment 5 bases; nucleotides outside the gene matches: 7. From germline, CDR1 is MGHRA and CDR2 YSYEKL. In DNA form, the CDR3 reads TGCGCCAGCAGTCCAGGGGGCTATGGAGATACGCAGTATTTT. Its protein is CASSPGGYGDTQYF.

The rearrangement uses TRBV5-1 and TRBJ1-3, with D perhaps TRBD1 (5 bases). The CDR3 is made up of 15 amino acids. The V gene's germline CDR1 is SGHRS and CDR2 YFSETQ. The V gene lost 0 bases and the J gene lost 3 bases, with 10 bases spanning the gap. The CDR3 DNA is TGCGCCAGCAGCTTGGCCGGTCAGGGTGGAAACACCATATATTTT. It specifies CASSLAGQGGNTIYF. Supplemented by reference TRBV5-1 and TRBJ1-3, the full variable domain reads KAGVTQTPRYLIKTRGQQVTLSCSPISGHRSVSWYQQTPGQGLQFLFEYFSETQRNKGNFPGRFSGRQFSNSRSEMNVSTLELGDSALYLCASSLAGQGGNTIYFGEGSWLTVV.

This chain uses TRBV6-5 with TRBJ1-1; D not resolved. Germline-derived CDR1 and CDR2 are MNHEY and SVGAGI. The CDR3 is made up of 14 amino acids. V was trimmed by 6 bases and J by 1 base, leaving 12 bases between them. The CDR3 nucleotides are TGTGCCAGCAGAGCCTCAGGAGGGAACACTGAAGCTTTCTTT. Residues: CASRASGGNTEAFF.

V and J are TRBV18 and TRBJ2-2; 8 positions agree with TRBD2. There are 16 residues in the CDR3. CDR1 is KGHSH, CDR2 LQKENI, per germline. The V gene end was trimmed by 0 bases and the J gene end by 13 bases; junction bases not matched to a gene: 13. The DNA for the CDR3 is TGTGCCAGCTCACCACCTAACAGCGGGAGAGCGTTCAGGCTGTTTTTT. Translation gives CASSPPNSGRAFRLFF.

This clone turned up a few times. The chain is built from TRBV13 and TRBJ2-1; 11 bases map to TRBD2. The V segment lost 6 bases and the J segment 8 bases; nucleotides outside the gene matches: 6. Germline-derived CDR1 and CDR2 are PRHDT and FYEKMQ (reference sequence). This CDR3 contains 14 residues. The CDR3 reads CASRRLAGRHEQFF. DNA for the CDR3: TGTGCCAGCAGGAGACTAGCGGGAAGGCATGAGCAGTTCTTC. Variable domain in full (rest from reference TRBV13 and TRBJ2-1): AAGVIQSPRHLIKEKRETATLKCYPIPRHDTVYWYQQGPGQDPQFLISFYEKMQSDKGSIPDRFSAQQFSDYHSELNMSSLELGDSALYFCASRRLAGRHEQFFGPGTRLTVL.

This rearrangement joins TRBV28 to TRBJ1-5, with D hard to call. V lost 6 bases and J lost 2, with 11 bases in between. The germline V gene has CDR1 MDHEN and CDR2 SYDVKM. This CDR3 contains 14 residues. The CDR3 loop is CASRLPSGNQPQHF. The CDR3 DNA reads TGTGCCAGCAGACTACCTTCTGGCAATCAGCCCCAGCATTTT.

This chain uses TRBV6-5 with TRBJ1-2; TRBD1 matches 7 bases. V was pared by 4 bases and J by 4 bases, with 9 bases of the junction left unmatched. CDR3 length: 15 residues. CDR1 and CDR2 (germline): MNHEY, SVGAGI. The CDR3 region is CASSLTGPAPYGYTF. Written as DNA, the CDR3 is TGTGCCAGCAGTTTGACAGGGCCGGCCCCCTATGGCTACACCTTC.

The V and J genes are TRBV2 and TRBJ1-1; perhaps TRBD1 as D (6 bases). With 8 bases removed from V and 3 bases from J, the gap between germline ends came to 16 bases. The CDR3 contains 14 residues. Germline CDR1 reads SNHLY; CDR2 reads FYNNEI. The CDR3 DNA reads TGTGCCAGCTGCGGGGGCCTGGGGGACACTGAAGCTTTCTTT. It is translated as CASCGGLGDTEAFF.

This chain's CDR3 is CASSEWASGTIYNEQFF. The DNA of the CDR3 is TGTGCCAGCAGTGAATGGGCTAGCGGGACGATTTACAATGAGCAGTTCTTC. The genes are TRBV2 and TRBJ2-1; 9 positions match TRBD2. Germline-derived CDR1 and CDR2 are SNHLY and FYNNEI. The CDR3 is 17 amino acids. V dropped 2 bases and J dropped 4; count of bases not matched to a gene: 9.

V is TRBV12-5 and J is TRBJ1-5, with 7 bases identical to TRBD1. In germline, CDR1 is LGHNT, CDR2 FRNRAP. Trimming took 2 bases from V and 3 from J; bases not matched to a gene: 7. The length of the CDR3 is 16 residues. CDR3 loop: CASGLIDRVVNQPQHF. CDR3 in DNA: TGTGCTAGTGGTTTGATAGACAGGGTGGTCAATCAGCCCCAGCATTTT.

The chain couples TRBV2 to TRBJ1-5; weak D call: TRBD1 (5 bases). V was clipped by 0 bases and J by 7 bases, with 7 bases between them. This CDR3 region has 13 residues. The V gene's germline CDR1 is SNHLY and CDR2 FYNNEI. This chain's CDR3 is CASSEARGQPQHF. The CDR3, as DNA: TGTGCCAGCAGTGAAGCGCGGGGGCAGCCCCAGCATTTT.

The gene calls are TRBV5-1 and TRBJ2-3; 7 bases are shared with TRBD2. The V segment lost 4 bases and the J segment 6 bases; nucleotides outside the gene matches: 8. Germline lookup yields CDR1 SGHRS and CDR2 YFSETQ. This CDR3 has 14 amino acids. DNA for the CDR3: TGCGCCAGCAGCCCGTTACTGGGGGGGGATACGCAGTATTTT. Protein sequence: CASSPLLGGDTQYF.

This clone is a singleton in its sample. This CDR3 reads CASSPDRGRAYEQYF. The CDR3 DNA follows: TGTGCCAGCAGCCCTGACAGGGGAAGGGCCTACGAGCAGTACTTC. This chain connects TRBV27 to TRBJ2-7; 8 bases match TRBD1. The CDR3 is 15 amino acids. CDR1 MNHEY and CDR2 SMNVEV come from the germline V gene (reference sequence). V lost 6 bases and J lost 2; bases outside the gene matches: 9.

The genes are TRBV19 and TRBJ2-3; D gene unclear. The germline V gene encodes CDR1 LNHDA and CDR2 SQIVND (reference sequence). The germline V and J ends were trimmed by 7 bases and 4 bases, with 12 bases remaining between them. This CDR3 region has 13 residues. CDR3 region: CASKKREADTQYF. CDR3 nucleotide sequence: TGTGCCAGTAAGAAGCGAGAGGCAGATACGCAGTATTTT.

The chain joins TRBV29-1 to TRBJ2-7; D may be TRBD2 (7 bases). The CDR3 has 15 residues. The germline V gene has CDR1 SQVTM and CDR2 ANQGSEA. The germline V and J ends were trimmed by 2 bases and 7 bases, with 21 bases remaining between them. The CDR3 region has the DNA TGCAGCGTTGAATCTCGGGGGGCGCAGGGGAGGGAGCAGTACTTC. It yields the protein CSVESRGAQGREQYF.

V is TRBV6-5 and J is TRBJ2-2; TRBD1 might be the D (8 bases). Per germline, CDR1 MNHEY and CDR2 SVGAGI. CDR3 size: 15 residues. V dropped 6 bases and J dropped 4 bases, with 15 bases sitting between them. CDR3 bases: TGTGCCAGCAGCGACAGGGGAGGGAGCACCGGGGAGCTGTTTTTT. Its protein is CASSDRGGSTGELFF.